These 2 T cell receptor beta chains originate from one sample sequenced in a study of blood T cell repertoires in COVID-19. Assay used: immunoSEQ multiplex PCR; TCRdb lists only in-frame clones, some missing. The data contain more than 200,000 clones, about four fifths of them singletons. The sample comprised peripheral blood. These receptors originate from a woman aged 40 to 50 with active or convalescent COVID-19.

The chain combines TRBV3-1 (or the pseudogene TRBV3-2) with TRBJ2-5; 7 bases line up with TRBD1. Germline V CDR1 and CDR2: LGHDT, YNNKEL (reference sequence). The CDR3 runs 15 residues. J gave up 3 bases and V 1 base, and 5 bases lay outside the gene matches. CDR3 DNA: TGTGCCAGCAGCCAAGGGGCGGACAGGAAAGAGACCCAGTACTTC. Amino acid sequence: CASSQGADRKETQYF.

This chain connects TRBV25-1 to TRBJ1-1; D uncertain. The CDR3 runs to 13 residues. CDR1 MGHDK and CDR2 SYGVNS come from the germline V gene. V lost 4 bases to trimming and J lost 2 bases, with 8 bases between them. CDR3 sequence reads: CASSASFNTEAFF. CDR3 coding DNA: TGTGCCAGCAGTGCGTCGTTCAACACTGAAGCTTTCTTT.